One and the same sample provided the 9 T cell receptor beta chains below, sequenced in a study of PD-L1 blockade in urothelial cancer. Sequencing was performed with immunoSEQ multiplex PCR; in TCRdb, only in-frame clones are kept and a portion is missing. The table has about 74,000 clones, roughly 90% seen once. Time point specified: pretreatment peripheral blood. The starting material was PBMCs, obtained around atezolizumab (anti-PD-L1) treatment. The origin of the receptors is a man aged 65 to 79 with urothelial cancer.

This clone was seen just once. The chain joins TRBV6-5 to TRBJ2-7; 9 nucleotides align to TRBD2. J gave up 2 bases and V 6 bases, and 2 bases lay outside the gene matches. This CDR3 contains 13 residues. Germline loops: CDR1 MNHEY, CDR2 SVGAGI. The CDR3 region is CASSLAGPYEQYF. CDR3 sequence (DNA): TGTGCCAGCAGCCTAGCGGGACCCTACGAGCAGTACTTC.

CDR3 sequence: CASSLTGGSGYGYTF. The CDR3 DNA is TGTGCCAGCAGTCTAACAGGGGGCTCAGGGTATGGCTACACCTTC. The chain joins TRBV28 to TRBJ1-2; TRBD1 matches at 9 bases. This CDR3 comprises 15 residues. V lost 5 bases and J lost 5; bases outside the gene matches: 9. Germline CDR1 reads MDHEN; CDR2 reads SYDVKM.

The gene calls are TRBV25-1 and TRBJ1-1; no clear D. The CDR3 totals 13 residues. Germline loops: CDR1 MGHDK, CDR2 SYGVNS. V gave up 6 bases and J gave up 6 bases, with 14 bases separating them. This CDR3 reads CASRERTGSEAFF. The CDR3 bases are TGTGCCAGCAGGGAAAGAACGGGGTCTGAAGCTTTCTTT.

This chain links TRBV19 with TRBJ2-2; the match to TRBD1 covers 7 bases. The CDR3 has 15 residues. V trimming: 2 bases; J trimming: 6 bases; junction bases outside the gene matches: 6. Looked up from germline, CDR1 is LNHDA and CDR2 is SQIVND (reference sequence). Here the CDR3 reads CASSIKTGRSGELFF. The CDR3 DNA sequence: TGTGCCAGTAGTATAAAGACAGGGAGATCCGGGGAGCTGTTTTTT.

J is TRBJ2-1 and V is TRBV20-1; D is ambiguous. This CDR3 has 11 residues. The ends were cut back, 6 bases at V and 4 bases at J, with 7 bases in the middle. Germline CDR1 reads DFQATT; CDR2 reads SNEGSKA (reference sequence). For the CDR3, the DNA is TGCAGTGCAACAGCTTACAATGAGCAGTTCTTC. Protein sequence: CSATAYNEQFF.

The chain couples TRBV6-5 to TRBJ1-4, with TRBD1 matching over 8 bases. The ends lost 6 bases at V and 4 bases at J; junction bases unmatched: 4. This CDR3 region has 14 residues. From germline, CDR1 is MNHEY and CDR2 SVGAGI. The CDR3 loop reads CASSGQGNNEKLFF. CDR3 in DNA: TGTGCCAGCAGCGGACAGGGCAATAATGAAAAACTGTTTTTT.

This chain links TRBV28 with TRBJ1-1, with a tentative D call TRBD1 (5 bases). Germline CDR1 and CDR2: MDHEN and SYDVKM. The CDR3 has 14 amino acids. V was clipped by 2 bases and J by 2 bases, with 9 bases between them. The CDR3: CASSLHGGNTEAFF. The CDR3 DNA is TGTGCCAGCAGTTTACACGGGGGTAACACTGAAGCTTTCTTT.

This clone was found once. The gene calls are TRBV5-1 and TRBJ2-2, with 7 bases fitting TRBD1. Germline CDR1 reads SGHRS; CDR2 reads YFSETQ. This CDR3 is 14 amino acids long. With 7 bases clipped from V and 3 bases from J, the junction kept 6 bases outside the gene matches. CDR3 residues: CASLYDRDTGELFF. For the CDR3, the DNA is TGCGCCAGCTTATACGACAGGGACACCGGGGAGCTGTTTTTT.

The V call is TRBV10-3, the J call TRBJ2-7, with 7 bases aligning to TRBD2. The germline CDR1 and CDR2 sequences are ENHRY and SYGVKD. Germline trimming cut 8 bases from V and 5 bases from J; bases unmatched to any gene: 3. This CDR3 region has 11 residues. Here the CDR3 DNA reads TGTGCCATCCGGGAGGCCCACGAGCAGTACTTC. This codes for CAIREAHEQYF.